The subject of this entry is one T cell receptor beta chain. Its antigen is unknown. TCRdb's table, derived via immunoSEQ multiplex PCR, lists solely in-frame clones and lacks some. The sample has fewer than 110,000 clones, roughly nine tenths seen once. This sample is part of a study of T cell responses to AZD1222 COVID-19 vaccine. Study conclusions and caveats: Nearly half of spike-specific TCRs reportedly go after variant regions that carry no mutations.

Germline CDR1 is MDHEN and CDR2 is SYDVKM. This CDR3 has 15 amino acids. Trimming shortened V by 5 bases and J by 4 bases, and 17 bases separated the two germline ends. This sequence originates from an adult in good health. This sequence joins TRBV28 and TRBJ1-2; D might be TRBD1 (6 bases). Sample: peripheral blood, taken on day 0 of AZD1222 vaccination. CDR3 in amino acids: CASSTSQGLGYGYTF. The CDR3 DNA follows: TGTGCCAGCAGTACAAGTCAGGGGCTCGGCTATGGCTACACCTTC.